The T cell receptor beta chain under discussion was sequenced for a study of shared clonotypes between healthy human individuals. Only in-frame clones appear in the TCRdb table, and some are missing; sequencing was by immunoSEQ multiplex PCR. The sample includes approximately 720,000 clones, about 90% of them seen just once. CDR1 and CDR2 from the germline V gene are SGHRS and YFSETQ. V dropped 0 bases and J dropped 7; count of bases not matched to a gene: 5. The CDR3 is made up of 15 amino acids. This clone was detected only a few times. Terminally differentiated effector memory CD45RA+ cells were excluded from the naive CD8 cells, which were CD45RO-negative and positively selected for CCR7.

The sequence was obtained from a man aged 30 to 45 in good health. V gene TRBV5-1 combines with J gene TRBJ2-2; 8 nucleotides align to TRBD1. The sample comprised naive CD8+ T cells sorted from blood. This CDR3 reads CASSLVQGADGELFF. The CDR3, as DNA: TGCGCCAGCAGCTTGGTTCAGGGGGCGGACGGGGAGCTGTTTTTT. The variable domain in full, completed from reference TRBV5-1 and TRBJ2-2, reads KAGVTQTPRYLIKTRGQQVTLSCSPISGHRSVSWYQQTPGQGLQFLFEYFSETQRNKGNFPGRFSGRQFSNSRSEMNVSTLELGDSALYLCASSLVQGADGELFFGEGSRLTVL.